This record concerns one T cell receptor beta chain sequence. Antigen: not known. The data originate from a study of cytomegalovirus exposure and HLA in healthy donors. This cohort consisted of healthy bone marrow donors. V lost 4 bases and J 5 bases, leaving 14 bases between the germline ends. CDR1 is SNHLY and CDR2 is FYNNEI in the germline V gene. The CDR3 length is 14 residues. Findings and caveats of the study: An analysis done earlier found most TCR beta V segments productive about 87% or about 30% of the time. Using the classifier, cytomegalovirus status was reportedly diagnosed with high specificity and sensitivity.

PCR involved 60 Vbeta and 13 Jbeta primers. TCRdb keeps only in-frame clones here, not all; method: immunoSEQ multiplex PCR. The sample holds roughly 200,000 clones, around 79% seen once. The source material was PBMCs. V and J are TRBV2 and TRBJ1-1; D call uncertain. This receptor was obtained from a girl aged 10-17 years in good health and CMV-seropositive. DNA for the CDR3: TGTGCCAGCAGTGTTCGGGAAGTGGAGACTGAAGCTTTCTTT. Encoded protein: CASSVREVETEAFF.